This T cell receptor beta chain was obtained from a study of long-term antiretroviral therapy in people with HIV. Study details: Specimens dating back about a decade before the 2015 immediate-ART recommendation are the oldest included.

Sequencing used immunoSEQ v3.0 at survey level. Measured with immunoSEQ multiplex PCR; TCRdb has only the in-frame clones, and not every one. Of tens of thousands of clones in the sample, roughly nine tenths were seen once. A word on this clone: Its target is unknown.

The V gene end was trimmed by 10 bases and the J gene end by 2 bases; junction bases not matched to a gene: 9. CDR1 is MNHNY and CDR2 is SVGAGI in the germline V gene (reference sequence). The CDR3 is made up of 14 amino acids. The study's findings and limits: With ART, diversity went up but was still lower than in transplant donor controls.

This clonotype originated in a man in his fifties with HIV. J is TRBJ2-7 and V is TRBV6-6; TRBD1 aligns across 9 bases. The specimen was unsorted PBMCs, collected about 5 years before starting antiretroviral therapy. DNA for the CDR3: TGTGCCACCTTAGGGGGACAGGGAGCCTACGAGCAGTACTTC. Protein sequence: CATLGGQGAYEQYF.